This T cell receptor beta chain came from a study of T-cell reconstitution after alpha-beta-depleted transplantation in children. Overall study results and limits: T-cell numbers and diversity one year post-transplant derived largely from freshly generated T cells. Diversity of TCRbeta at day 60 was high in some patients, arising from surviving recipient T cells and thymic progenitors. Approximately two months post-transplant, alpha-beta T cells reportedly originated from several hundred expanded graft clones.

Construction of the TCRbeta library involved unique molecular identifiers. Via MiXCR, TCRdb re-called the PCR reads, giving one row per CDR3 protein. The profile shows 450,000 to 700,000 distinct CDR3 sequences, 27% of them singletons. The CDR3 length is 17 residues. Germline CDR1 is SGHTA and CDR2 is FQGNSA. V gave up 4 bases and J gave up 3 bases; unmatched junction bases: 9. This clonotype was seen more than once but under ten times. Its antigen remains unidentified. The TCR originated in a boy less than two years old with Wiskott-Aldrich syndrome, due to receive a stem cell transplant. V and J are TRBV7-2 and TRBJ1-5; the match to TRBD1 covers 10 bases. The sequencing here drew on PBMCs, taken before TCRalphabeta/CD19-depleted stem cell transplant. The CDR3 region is CASSSLDRGRFNQPQHF. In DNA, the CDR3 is TGTGCCAGCAGCTCACTAGACAGGGGGCGATTCAATCAGCCCCAGCATTTT.